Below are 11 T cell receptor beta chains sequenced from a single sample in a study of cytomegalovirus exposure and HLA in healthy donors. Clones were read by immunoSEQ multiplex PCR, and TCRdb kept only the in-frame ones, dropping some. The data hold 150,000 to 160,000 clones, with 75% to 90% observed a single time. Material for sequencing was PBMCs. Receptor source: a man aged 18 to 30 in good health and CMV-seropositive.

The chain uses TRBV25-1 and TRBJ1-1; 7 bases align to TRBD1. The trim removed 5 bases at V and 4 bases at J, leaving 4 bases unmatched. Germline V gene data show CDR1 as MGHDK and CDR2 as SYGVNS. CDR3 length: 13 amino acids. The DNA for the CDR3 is TGTGCCAGCAGTTCAGGGGGAAGCACTGAAGCTTTCTTT. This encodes CASSSGGSTEAFF.

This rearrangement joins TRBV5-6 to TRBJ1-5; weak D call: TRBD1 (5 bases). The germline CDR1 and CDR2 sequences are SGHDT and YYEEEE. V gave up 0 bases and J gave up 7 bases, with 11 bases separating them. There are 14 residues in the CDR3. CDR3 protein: CASSLAGLAQPQHF. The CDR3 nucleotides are TGTGCCAGCAGCTTGGCAGGGTTGGCGCAGCCCCAGCATTTT. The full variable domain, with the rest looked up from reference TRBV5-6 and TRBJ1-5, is DAGVTQSPTHLIKTRGQQVTLRCSPKSGHDTVSWYQQALGQGPQFIFQYYEEEERQRGNFPDRFSGHQFPNYSSELNVNALLLGDSALYLCASSLAGLAQPQHFGDGTRLSIL.

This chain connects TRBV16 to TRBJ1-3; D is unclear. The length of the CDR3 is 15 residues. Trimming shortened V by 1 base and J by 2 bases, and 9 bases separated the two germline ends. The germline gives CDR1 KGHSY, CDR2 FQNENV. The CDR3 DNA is TGTGCCAGCAGCCAATACGGGTTCCCTGGAAACACCATATATTTT. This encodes CASSQYGFPGNTIYF.

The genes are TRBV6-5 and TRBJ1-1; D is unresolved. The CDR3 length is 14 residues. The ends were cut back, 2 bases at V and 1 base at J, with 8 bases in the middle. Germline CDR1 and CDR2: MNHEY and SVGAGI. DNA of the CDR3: TGTGCCAGCAGTTACAGAGCCCCGAACACTGAAGCTTTCTTT. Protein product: CASSYRAPNTEAFF.

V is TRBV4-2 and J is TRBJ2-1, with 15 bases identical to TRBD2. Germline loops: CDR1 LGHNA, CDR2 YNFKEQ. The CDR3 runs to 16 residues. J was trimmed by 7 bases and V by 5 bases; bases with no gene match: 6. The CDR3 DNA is TGTGCCAGCAGCACCCGGACTAGCGGGAGGGCAAATGAGCAGTTCTTC. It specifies CASSTRTSGRANEQFF.

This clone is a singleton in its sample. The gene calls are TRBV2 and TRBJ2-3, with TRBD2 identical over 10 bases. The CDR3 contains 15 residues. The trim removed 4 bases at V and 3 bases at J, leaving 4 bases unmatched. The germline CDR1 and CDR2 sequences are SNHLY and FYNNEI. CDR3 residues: CASSGTSGETDTQYF. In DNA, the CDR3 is TGTGCCAGCAGTGGTACTAGCGGGGAGACAGATACGCAGTATTTT.

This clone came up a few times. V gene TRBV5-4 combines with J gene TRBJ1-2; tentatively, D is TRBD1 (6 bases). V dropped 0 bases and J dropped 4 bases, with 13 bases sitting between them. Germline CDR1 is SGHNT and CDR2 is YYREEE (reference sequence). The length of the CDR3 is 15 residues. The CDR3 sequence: CASSLEPGHVYGYTF. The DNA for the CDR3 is TGTGCCAGCAGCTTGGAGCCGGGACACGTCTATGGCTACACCTTC.

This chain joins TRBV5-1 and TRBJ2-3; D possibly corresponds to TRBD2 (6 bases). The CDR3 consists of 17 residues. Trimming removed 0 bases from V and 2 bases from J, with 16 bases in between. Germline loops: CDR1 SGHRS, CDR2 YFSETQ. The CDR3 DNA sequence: TGCGCCAGCAGCTTGGCCCCCGGGACTTACCCCACAGATACGCAGTATTTT. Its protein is CASSLAPGTYPTDTQYF.

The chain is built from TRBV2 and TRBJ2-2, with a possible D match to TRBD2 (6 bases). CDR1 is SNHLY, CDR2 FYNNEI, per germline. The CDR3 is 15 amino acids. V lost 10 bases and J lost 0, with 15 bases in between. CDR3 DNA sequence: TGTGCCATTCCGACGGGACTTTCGAACACCGGGGAGCTGTTTTTT. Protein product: CAIPTGLSNTGELFF.

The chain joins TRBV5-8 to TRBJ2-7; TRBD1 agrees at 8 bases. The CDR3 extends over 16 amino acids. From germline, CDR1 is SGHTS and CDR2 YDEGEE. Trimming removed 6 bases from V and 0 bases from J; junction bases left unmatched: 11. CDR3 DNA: TGTGCCAGCACCAGAACCCCGGACAGGGCCTCCTACGAGCAGTACTTC. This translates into CASTRTPDRASYEQYF. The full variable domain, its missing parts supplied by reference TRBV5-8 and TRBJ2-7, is EAGVTQSPTHLIKTRGQQATLRCSPISGHTSVYWYQQALGLGLQFLLWYDEGEERNRGNFPPRFSGRQFPNYSSELNVNALELEDSALYLCASTRTPDRASYEQYFGPGTRLTVT.

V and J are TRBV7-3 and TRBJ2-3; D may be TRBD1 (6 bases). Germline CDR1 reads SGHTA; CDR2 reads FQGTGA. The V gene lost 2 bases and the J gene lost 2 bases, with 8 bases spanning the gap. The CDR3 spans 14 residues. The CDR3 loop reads CASSLQGPTDTQYF. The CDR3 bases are TGTGCCAGCAGCTTACAGGGGCCCACAGATACGCAGTATTTT.